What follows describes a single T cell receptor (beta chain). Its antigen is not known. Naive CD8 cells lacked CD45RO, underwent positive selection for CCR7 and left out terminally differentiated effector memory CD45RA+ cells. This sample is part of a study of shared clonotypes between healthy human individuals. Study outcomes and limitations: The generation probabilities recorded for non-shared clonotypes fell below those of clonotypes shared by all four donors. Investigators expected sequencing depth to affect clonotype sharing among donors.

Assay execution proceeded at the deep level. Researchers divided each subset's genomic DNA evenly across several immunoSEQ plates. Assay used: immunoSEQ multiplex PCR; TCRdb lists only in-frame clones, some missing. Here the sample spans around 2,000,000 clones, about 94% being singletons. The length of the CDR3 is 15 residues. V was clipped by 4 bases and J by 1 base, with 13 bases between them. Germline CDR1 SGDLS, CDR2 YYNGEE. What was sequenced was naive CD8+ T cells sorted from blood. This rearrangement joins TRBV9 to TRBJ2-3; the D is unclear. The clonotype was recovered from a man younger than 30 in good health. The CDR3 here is CASSSPTDRTDTQYF. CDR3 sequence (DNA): TGTGCCAGCAGCTCACCGACGGACCGCACAGATACGCAGTATTTT.